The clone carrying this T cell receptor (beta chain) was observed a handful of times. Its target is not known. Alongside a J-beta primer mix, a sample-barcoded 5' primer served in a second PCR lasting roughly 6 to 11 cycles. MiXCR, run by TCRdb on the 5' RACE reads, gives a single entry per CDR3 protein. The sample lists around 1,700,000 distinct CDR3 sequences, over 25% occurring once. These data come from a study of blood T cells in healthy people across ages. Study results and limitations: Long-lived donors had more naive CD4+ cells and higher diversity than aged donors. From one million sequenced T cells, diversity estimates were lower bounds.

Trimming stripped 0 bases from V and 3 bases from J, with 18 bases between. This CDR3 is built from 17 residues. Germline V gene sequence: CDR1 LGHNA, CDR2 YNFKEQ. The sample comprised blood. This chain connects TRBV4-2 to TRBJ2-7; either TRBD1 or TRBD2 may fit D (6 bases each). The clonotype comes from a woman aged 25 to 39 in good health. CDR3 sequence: CASSQDTNTGGGYEQYF. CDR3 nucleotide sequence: TGTGCCAGCAGCCAAGATACAAACACAGGAGGGGGCTACGAGCAGTACTTC.